One and the same sample provided the 8 T cell receptor beta chains below, sequenced in a study of untreated major depressive disorder. The protocol was immunoSEQ multiplex PCR, while the TCRdb copy is restricted to in-frame clones and leaves out a portion. Here the sample spans 21,000 or so clones, roughly 86% being singletons. Input material: CD4+ T cells from PBMCs. These receptors came from a woman in her twenties or thirties in good health.

The chain joins TRBV7-7 to TRBJ2-5; 8 bases are a match to TRBD1. The ends lost 3 bases at V and 4 bases at J; junction bases unmatched: 4. Germline V gene sequence: CDR1 SSHAT, CDR2 FNYEAQ (reference sequence). The CDR3 is 14 amino acids. In DNA, the CDR3 is TGTGCCAGCAGCTTGGACAGGGTGGGAGAGACCCAGTACTTC. It yields the protein CASSLDRVGETQYF.

The CDR3 protein is CAWGPGTGGYEQYF. The CDR3 coding sequence is TGTGCCTGGGGTCCCGGGACAGGAGGCTACGAGCAGTACTTC. This chain connects TRBV30 to TRBJ2-7; 8 nucleotides align to TRBD1. The V and J ends lost 5 bases and 3 bases, in that order; junction bases with no gene match: 9. Germline V gene lookup returns CDR1 GTSNPN and CDR2 SVGIG (reference sequence). The CDR3 runs 14 residues.

The chain employs TRBV6-5 and TRBJ2-1; D might be TRBD2 (6 bases). V dropped 2 bases and J dropped 4 bases, with 12 bases sitting between them. The CDR3 totals 15 residues. Germline V gives CDR1 MNHEY, CDR2 SVGAGI. The DNA for the CDR3 is TGTGCCAGCAGTTACGCGGGACCCAAATACAATGAGCAGTTCTTC. Residues: CASSYAGPKYNEQFF.

This clone has just one count. The J gene is TRBJ1-6, the V gene TRBV7-3; possibly TRBD1 for D (5 bases). The CDR3 contains 14 residues. Trimming took 5 bases from V and 7 from J, leaving 12 bases between them. Per the germline V gene, CDR1 is SGHTA and CDR2 is FQGTGA. The CDR3 loop is CASSSQGGNSPLHF. The CDR3 nucleotides read TGTGCCAGCAGCAGTCAGGGAGGAAATTCACCCCTCCACTTT.

This CDR3 is CASSLDRIQETQYF. CDR3 nucleotide sequence: TGCGCCAGCAGCTTGGACAGGATACAAGAGACCCAGTACTTC. The J gene is TRBJ2-5, the V gene TRBV5-1, with D possibly TRBD1 on 5 matching bases. V was shortened by 0 bases and J by 2 bases, with 8 bases between the two germline ends. The CDR3 runs to 14 residues. Germline-derived CDR1 and CDR2 are SGHRS and YFSETQ. Drawing the rest from reference TRBV5-1 and TRBJ2-5, the complete variable domain is KAGVTQTPRYLIKTRGQQVTLSCSPISGHRSVSWYQQTPGQGLQFLFEYFSETQRNKGNFPGRFSGRQFSNSRSEMNVSTLELGDSALYLCASSLDRIQETQYFGPGTRLLVL.

The chain recombines TRBV19 with TRBJ1-1, with TRBD1 as a possible D gene (6 bases). The CDR3 is made up of 16 amino acids. Per germline, CDR1 LNHDA and CDR2 SQIVND (reference sequence). V lost 7 bases and J 1 base, leaving 19 bases between the germline ends. CDR3 DNA: TGTGCCAGTATTCGGGTTGGGGGGCTCTGGAACACTGAAGCTTTCTTT. It specifies CASIRVGGLWNTEAFF.

This CDR3 reads CASTTGGSPGEQFF. In nucleotides, the CDR3 is TGTGCCAGCACCACTGGGGGCAGCCCAGGGGAGCAGTTCTTC. The genes are TRBV28 and TRBJ2-1; tentative D call: TRBD1 (6 bases). The CDR3 runs to 14 residues. V shed 7 bases and J shed 10 bases, with 20 bases lying between them. The germline V gene has CDR1 MDHEN and CDR2 SYDVKM.

The rearrangement uses TRBV30 and TRBJ2-1; D not certain. The V end lost 0 bases, the J end lost 2 bases, and 8 bases lay between the germline ends. CDR1 and CDR2 from the germline V gene are GTSNPN and SVGIG (reference sequence). The CDR3 is 14 residues long. Here the CDR3 DNA reads TGTGCCTGGAGTGTATGGGGTACCTACAATGAGCAGTTCTTC. Amino acids: CAWSVWGTYNEQFF.